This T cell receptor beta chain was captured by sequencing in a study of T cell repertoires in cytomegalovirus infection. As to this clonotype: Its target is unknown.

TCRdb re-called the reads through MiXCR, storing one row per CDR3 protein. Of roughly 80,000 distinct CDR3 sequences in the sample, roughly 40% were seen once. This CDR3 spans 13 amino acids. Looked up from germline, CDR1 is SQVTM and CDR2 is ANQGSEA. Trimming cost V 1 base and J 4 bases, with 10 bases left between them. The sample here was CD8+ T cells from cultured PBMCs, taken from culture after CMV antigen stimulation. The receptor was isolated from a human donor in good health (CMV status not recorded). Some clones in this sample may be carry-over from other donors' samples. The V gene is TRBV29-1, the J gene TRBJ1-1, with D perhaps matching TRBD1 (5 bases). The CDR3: CSVEGVGVTEAFF. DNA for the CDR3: TGCAGCGTTGAAGGTGTAGGGGTCACTGAAGCTTTCTTT.